The clone carrying this T cell receptor beta chain was counted ten times or more. The sample comes from a study of Graves' ophthalmopathy and Graves' hyperthyroidism. CDR1 and CDR2 (germline): LNHDA, SQIVND (reference sequence). The CDR3 loop spans 15 amino acids. The V and J ends lost 11 bases and 4 bases respectively, with 20 bases between them. Enrolled hyperthyroidism patients had a new diagnosis, a duration under 2 months, and an age of 18 to 65. Patients were left out if they had other autoimmune diseases, uncontrolled infections, pregnancy or lactation. A diagnosis was made from clinical symptoms together with serum thyroxine, TRAb, thyroid ultrasound and orbital computed tomography. Amplified material comprised TCR beta CDR3 regions derived from RNA transcripts. First-round RT-PCR employed HTBI primers, with a second-round multiplex PCR after it. TCRdb redid the calling of the multiplex PCR reads with MiXCR, one entry per CDR3 protein. The sample lists over a million distinct CDR3 sequences, 35% to 40% occurring once.

This chain links TRBV19 with TRBJ2-2; D perhaps matches TRBD2 (6 bases). Sequencing was done on a sample of peripheral blood or thyroid tissue (not recorded which). This TCR was recovered from an adult man with Graves' hyperthyroidism. The CDR3 DNA follows: TGTGCCTCGACGGCGGGGCAGGCGGGCACCGGGGAGCTGTTTTTT. Translating it yields CASTAGQAGTGELFF.